The source of this T cell receptor beta chain is a study of shared clonotypes between healthy human individuals. An approximately 200 ng quantity of DNA, roughly 30,000 T cell genomes, went into the sorted-subset replicate PCRs. Data came from immunoSEQ multiplex PCR; TCRdb stores just in-frame clones and leaves some out. The sample includes about 700,000 clones, 90% to 95% seen only once; the top ten take 24%. General study results and limits: Among four donors, approximately 5% of naive CD4 clonotypes were found in common. Clonotypes shared by all four donors outscored non-shared clonotypes in generation probability.

This clone was picked up one time. Antigen: not known. The sample holds other DNA sequences that translate to the same CDR3. This CDR3 spans 12 amino acids. The germline V gene has CDR1 LNHDA and CDR2 SQIVND (reference sequence). Trimming left V 2 bases short and J 8 bases short, with 7 bases between. The naive CD8 fraction comprised CD45RO-negative cells positively selected for CCR7 and excluded terminally differentiated effector memory CD45RA+ cells. Sequenced: naive CD8+ T cells sorted from blood. The chain has TRBV19 and TRBJ2-1, with D unclear. The sequence derives from a man aged 30 to 39 in good health. The CDR3 sequence: CASSITGYEQFF. The CDR3 DNA follows: TGTGCCAGTAGTATAACGGGCTATGAGCAGTTCTTC.